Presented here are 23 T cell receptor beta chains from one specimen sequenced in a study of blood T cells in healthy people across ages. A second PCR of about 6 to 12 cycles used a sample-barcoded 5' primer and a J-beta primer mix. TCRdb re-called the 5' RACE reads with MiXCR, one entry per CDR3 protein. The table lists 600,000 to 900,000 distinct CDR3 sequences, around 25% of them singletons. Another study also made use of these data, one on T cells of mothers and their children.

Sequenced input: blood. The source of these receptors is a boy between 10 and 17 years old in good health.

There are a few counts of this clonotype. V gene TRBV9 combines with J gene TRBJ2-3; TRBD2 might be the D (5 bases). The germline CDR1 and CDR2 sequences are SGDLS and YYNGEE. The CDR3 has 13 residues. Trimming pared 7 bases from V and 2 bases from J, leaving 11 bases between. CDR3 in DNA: TGTGCCAGCGGAGCGGTAGCCACAGATACGCAGTATTTT. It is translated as CASGAVATDTQYF. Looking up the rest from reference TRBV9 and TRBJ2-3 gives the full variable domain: DSGVTQTPKHLITATGQRVTLRCSPRSGDLSVYWYQQSLDQGLQFLIQYYNGEERAKGNILERFSAQQFPDLHSELNLSSLELGDSALYFCASGAVATDTQYFGPGTRLTVL.

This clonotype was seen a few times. The CDR3 spells CASSPGAQGRETQYF. The CDR3 DNA sequence: TGTGCCAGCTCACCCGGCGCGCAGGGGCGAGAGACCCAGTACTTC. V gene TRBV18 combines with J gene TRBJ2-5, with D tentatively TRBD1 (6 bases). Between the trimmed V and J ends, which lost 3 bases and 4 bases, there was a span of 15 bases. Germline lookup yields CDR1 KGHSH and CDR2 LQKENI. The CDR3 totals 15 residues.

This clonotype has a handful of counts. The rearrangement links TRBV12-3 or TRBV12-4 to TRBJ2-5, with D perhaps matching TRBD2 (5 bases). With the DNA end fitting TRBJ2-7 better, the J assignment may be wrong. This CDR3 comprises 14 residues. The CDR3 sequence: CASRGSGSLLEQYF. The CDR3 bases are TGTGCCAGCAGGGGCTCGGGGTCCCTACTCGAGCAGTACTTC.

The CDR3 DNA sequence: TGTGCCAGCAGTGAAGGCGCGGGGACCCGTAATGAGCAGTTCTTC. This encodes CASSEGAGTRNEQFF. The V call is TRBV2, the J call TRBJ2-1; maybe TRBD2 (6 bases). This CDR3 is 15 amino acids long. Germline V lookup: CDR1 SNHLY, CDR2 FYNNEI. Trimming shortened V by 1 base and J by 7 bases, and 14 bases separated the two germline ends.

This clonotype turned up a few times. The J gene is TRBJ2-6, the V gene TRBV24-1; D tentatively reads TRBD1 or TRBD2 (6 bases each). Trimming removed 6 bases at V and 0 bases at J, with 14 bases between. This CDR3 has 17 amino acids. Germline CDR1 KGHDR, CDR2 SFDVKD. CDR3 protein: CATSHRGLNSGANVLTF. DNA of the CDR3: TGTGCCACCAGTCACCGGGGGCTAAACTCTGGGGCCAACGTCCTGACTTTC.

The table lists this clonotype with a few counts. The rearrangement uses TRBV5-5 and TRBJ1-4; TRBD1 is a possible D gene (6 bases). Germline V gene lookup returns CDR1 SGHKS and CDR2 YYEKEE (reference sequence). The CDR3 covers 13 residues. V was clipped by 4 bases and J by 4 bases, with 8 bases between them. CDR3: CASSTGFNEKLFF. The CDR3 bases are TGTGCCAGCAGCACAGGGTTTAATGAAAAACTGTTTTTT.

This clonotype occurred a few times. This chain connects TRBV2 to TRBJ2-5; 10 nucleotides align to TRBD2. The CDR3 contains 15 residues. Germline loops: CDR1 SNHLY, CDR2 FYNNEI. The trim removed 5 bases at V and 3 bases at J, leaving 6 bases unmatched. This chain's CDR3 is CASSSPTSGKETQYF. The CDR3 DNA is TGTGCCAGCAGTTCGCCTACTAGCGGGAAAGAGACCCAGTACTTC.

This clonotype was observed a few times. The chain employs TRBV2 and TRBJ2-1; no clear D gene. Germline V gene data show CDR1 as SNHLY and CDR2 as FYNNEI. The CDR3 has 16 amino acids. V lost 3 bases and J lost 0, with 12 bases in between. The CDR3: CASSDRLASSYNEQFF. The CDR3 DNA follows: TGTGCCAGCAGTGATCGGCTTGCCAGCTCCTACAATGAGCAGTTCTTC.

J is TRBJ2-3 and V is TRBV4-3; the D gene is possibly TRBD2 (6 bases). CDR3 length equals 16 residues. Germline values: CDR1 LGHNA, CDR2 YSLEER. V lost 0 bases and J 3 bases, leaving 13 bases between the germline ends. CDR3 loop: CASSQDPGGITDTQYF. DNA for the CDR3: TGCGCCAGCAGCCAAGATCCCGGCGGGATTACAGATACGCAGTATTTT.

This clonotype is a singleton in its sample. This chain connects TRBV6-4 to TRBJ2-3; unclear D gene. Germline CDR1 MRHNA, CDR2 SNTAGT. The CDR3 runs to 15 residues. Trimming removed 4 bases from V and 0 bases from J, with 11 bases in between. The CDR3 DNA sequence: TGTGCCAGCAGTGCCAACGGAGTAAGCACAGATACGCAGTATTTT. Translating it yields CASSANGVSTDTQYF.

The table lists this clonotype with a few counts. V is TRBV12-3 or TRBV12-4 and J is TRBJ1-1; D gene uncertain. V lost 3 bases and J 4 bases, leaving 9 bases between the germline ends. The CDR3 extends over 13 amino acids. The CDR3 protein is CASSFPWGTEAFF. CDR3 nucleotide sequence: TGTGCCAGCAGTTTCCCCTGGGGCACTGAAGCTTTCTTT.

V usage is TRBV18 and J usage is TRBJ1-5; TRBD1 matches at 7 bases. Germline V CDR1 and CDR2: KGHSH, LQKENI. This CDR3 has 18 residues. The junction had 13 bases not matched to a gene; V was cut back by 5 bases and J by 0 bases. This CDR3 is CASSGRLQGTYSNQPQHF. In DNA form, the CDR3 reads TGTGCCAGCTCAGGTCGTCTACAGGGGACTTATAGCAATCAGCCCCAGCATTTT. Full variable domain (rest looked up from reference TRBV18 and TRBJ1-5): NAGVMQNPRHLVRRRGQEARLRCSPMKGHSHVYWYRQLPEEGLKFMVYLQKENIIDESGMPKERFSAEFPKEGPSILRIQQVVRGDSAAYFCASSGRLQGTYSNQPQHFGDGTRLSIL.

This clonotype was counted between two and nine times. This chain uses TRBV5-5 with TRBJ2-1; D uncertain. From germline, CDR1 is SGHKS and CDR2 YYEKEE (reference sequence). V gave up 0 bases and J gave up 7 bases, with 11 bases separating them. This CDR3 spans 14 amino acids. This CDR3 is CASSLDQAANEQFF. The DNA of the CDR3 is TGTGCCAGCAGCTTGGATCAGGCCGCGAATGAGCAGTTCTTC. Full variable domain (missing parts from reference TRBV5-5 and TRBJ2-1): DAGVTQSPTHLIKTRGQQVTLRCSPISGHKSVSWYQQVLGQGPQFIFQYYEKEERGRGNFPDRFSARQFPNYSSELNVNALLLGDSALYLCASSLDQAANEQFFGPGTRLTVL.

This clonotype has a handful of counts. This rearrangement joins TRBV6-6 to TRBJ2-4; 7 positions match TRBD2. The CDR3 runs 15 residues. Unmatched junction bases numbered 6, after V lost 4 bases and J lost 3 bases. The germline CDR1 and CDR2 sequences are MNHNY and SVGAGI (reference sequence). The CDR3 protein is CASSSRGEIKNIQYF. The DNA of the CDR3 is TGTGCCAGCAGTTCCCGGGGGGAGATCAAAAACATTCAGTACTTC.

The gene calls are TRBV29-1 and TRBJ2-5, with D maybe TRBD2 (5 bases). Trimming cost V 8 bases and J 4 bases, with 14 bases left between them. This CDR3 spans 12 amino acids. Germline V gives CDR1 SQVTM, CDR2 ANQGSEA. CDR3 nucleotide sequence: TGCAGCTCTTTTCGGGGTAGAGAGACCCAGTACTTC. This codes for CSSFRGRETQYF. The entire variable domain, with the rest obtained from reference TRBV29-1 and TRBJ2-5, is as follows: SAVISQKPSRDICQRGTSLTIQCQVDSQVTMMFWYRQQPGQSLTLIATANQGSEATYESGFVIDKFPISRPNLTFSTLTVSNMSPEDSSIYLCSSFRGRETQYFGPGTRLLVL.

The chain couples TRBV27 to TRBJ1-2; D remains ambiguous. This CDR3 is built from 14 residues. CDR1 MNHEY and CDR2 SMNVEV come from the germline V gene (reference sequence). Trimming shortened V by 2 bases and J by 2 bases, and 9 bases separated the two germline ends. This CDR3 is CASSLKAFNYGYTF. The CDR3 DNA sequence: TGTGCCAGCAGTTTAAAAGCGTTCAACTATGGCTACACCTTC.

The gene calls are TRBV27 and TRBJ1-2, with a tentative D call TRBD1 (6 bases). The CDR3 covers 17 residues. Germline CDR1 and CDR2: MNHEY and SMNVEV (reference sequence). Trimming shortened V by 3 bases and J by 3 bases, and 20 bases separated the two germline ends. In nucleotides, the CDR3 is TGTGCCAGCAGTTTTAGTGGGCAGGGGATTATGGACTATGGCTACACCTTC. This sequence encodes CASSFSGQGIMDYGYTF.

The CDR3 here is CASSSLGLAGHSTDTQYF. The CDR3, as DNA: TGTGCCAGCAGTTCCCTGGGACTAGCGGGGCATAGCACAGATACGCAGTATTTT. The V call is TRBV12-3 or TRBV12-4, the J call TRBJ2-3; TRBD2 matches 13 bases. The CDR3 sequence is 18 residues long. J gave up 0 bases and V 4 bases, and 7 bases lay outside the gene matches.

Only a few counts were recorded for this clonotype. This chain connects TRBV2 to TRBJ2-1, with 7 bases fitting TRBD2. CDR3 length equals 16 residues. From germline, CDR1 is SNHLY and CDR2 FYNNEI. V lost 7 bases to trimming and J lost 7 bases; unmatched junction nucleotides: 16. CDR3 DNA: TGTGCCAGCAAAAAGGGTAGCGGGCGGACCTTTAATGAGCAGTTCTTC. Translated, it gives CASKKGSGRTFNEQFF.

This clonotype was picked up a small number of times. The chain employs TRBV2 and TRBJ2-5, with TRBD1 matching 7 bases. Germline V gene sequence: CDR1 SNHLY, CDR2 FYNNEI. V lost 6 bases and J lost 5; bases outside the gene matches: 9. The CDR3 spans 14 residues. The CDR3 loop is CASRRGQTRETQYF. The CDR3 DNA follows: TGTGCCAGCAGGAGGGGACAGACGAGGGAGACCCAGTACTTC.

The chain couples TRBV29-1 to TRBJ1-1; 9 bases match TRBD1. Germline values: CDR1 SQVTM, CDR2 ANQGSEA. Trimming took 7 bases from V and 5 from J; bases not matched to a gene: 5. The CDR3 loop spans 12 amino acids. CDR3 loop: CSGGQGRTEAFF. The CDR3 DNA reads TGCAGCGGGGGACAGGGAAGAACTGAAGCTTTCTTT.

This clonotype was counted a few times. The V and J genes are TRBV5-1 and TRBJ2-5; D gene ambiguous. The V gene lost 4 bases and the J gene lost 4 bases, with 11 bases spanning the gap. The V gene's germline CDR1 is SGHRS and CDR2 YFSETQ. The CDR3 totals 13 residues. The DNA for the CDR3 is TGCGCCAGCAGCCTCGGAAGTTCAGAGACCCAGTACTTC. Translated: CASSLGSSETQYF.

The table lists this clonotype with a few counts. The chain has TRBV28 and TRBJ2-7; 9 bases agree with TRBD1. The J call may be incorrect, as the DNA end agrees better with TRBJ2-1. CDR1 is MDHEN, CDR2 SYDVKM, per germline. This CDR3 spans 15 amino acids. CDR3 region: CASSRGTGTYNEQFF. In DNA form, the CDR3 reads TGTGCCAGCAGCCGCGGGACAGGGACGTACAATGAGCAGTTCTTC.